These T cell receptor beta chains were read from a single sample in a study of blood T cell repertoires in COVID-19. TCRdb keeps only in-frame clones here, not all; method: immunoSEQ multiplex PCR. This sample carries some 150,000 clones, about 86% of them seen once, and the ten largest clones take about 1.5%. Sequenced sample: peripheral blood. These receptors were obtained from a woman aged 60-75 years with acute or convalescent COVID-19. Each CDR3 is given with its conserved first and last residue. A D gene is named only where the DNA matches it firmly. Expanded clones get a size class; other rows say once, few or many, or leave the size out.

TRBV6-6,TRBD1,once,TRBJ1-4,TGTGCCAGCAGGGACAGGGGGCAGGCAGAAGAAAAACTGTTTTTT,CASRDRGQAEEKLFF
TRBV7-2,NA,NA,TRBJ1-1,TGTGCCAGCAGCTTAATCGGTTACGTTGAAGCTTTCTTT,CASSLIGYVEAFF
TRBV21-1,NA,NA,TRBJ2-5,TGTGCCAGCAGCAACCAAGGGACAGGGTGGGGCCAAGAGACCCAGTACTTC,CASSNQGTGWGQETQYF
TRBV28,NA,once,TRBJ1-5,TGTGCTGGGGGCCAGCCCCAGCATTTT,CAGGQPQHF
TRBV6-1,NA,NA,TRBJ2-3,TGTGCCAGCAGTGAATCCCCAGGTATGGCAGATACGCAGTATTTT,CASSESPGMADTQYF
TRBV19,NA,NA,TRBJ2-5,TGTGCCAGTAGGCGCGCCGGGGCAGGGGCCGGAGAGACCCAGTACTTC,CASRRAGAGAGETQYF
TRBV28,TRBD1,NA,TRBJ1-2,TGTGCCAGCAGTTTGGGCGGGGGACAGGTGAACTATGGCTACACCTTC,CASSLGGGQVNYGYTF
TRBV19,TRBD1,NA,TRBJ2-3,TGTGCCAGTAGTAACGGAGTACAGGGGGGCACAGATACGCAGTATTTT,CASSNGVQGGTDTQYF
TRBV4-3,NA,once,TRBJ1-2,TGCGCCAGCAGCCAAACTTGGGGGGGCAGAGGTGGCTACACCTTC,CASSQTWGGRGGYTF
TRBV6-5,TRBD1,NA,TRBJ2-6,TGTGCCAGCAGTTGGACAGGGATGGCCGGGGCCAACGTCCTGACTTTC,CASSWTGMAGANVLTF
TRBV30,TRBD1,NA,TRBJ2-7,TGTGCCTGTGCTGGGGACAGGGGTACCTACGAGCAGTACTTC,CACAGDRGTYEQYF
TRBV5-4,NA,NA,TRBJ1-3,TGTGCCAGCAGCGACAGGTTGACTGGAAACACCATATATTTT,CASSDRLTGNTIYF
TRBV9,TRBD1,NA,TRBJ2-3,TGTGCCAGCAGCGTGACCGGGACAGAAAACACAGATACGCAGTATTTT,CASSVTGTENTDTQYF
TRBV10-3,TRBD1,NA,TRBJ1-5,TGTGCCATCAGTGACCGGGACAGGGGAGATCAGCCCCAGCATTTT,CAISDRDRGDQPQHF
TRBV11-2,NA,NA,TRBJ1-2,TGTGCCAGCAGCCCGACACCATATGGCTACACCTTC,CASSPTPYGYTF
TRBV24-1,NA,NA,TRBJ2-1,TGTGCCACCAGTGCGACAGGTCGTGCCATGGCCACCGGTGAGCAGTTCTTC,CATSATGRAMATGEQFF
TRBV5-1,TRBD1,NA,TRBJ2-7,TGCGCCAGTGCAACATCCACAGGGGGCTACGAGCAGTACTTC,CASATSTGGYEQYF
TRBV30,NA,once,TRBJ2-2,TGTGCCTGGAGTTCAACGAACACCGGGGAGCTGTTTTTT,CAWSSTNTGELFF
TRBV2,TRBD2,NA,TRBJ2-3,TGTGCCAGCATACCTCGACACAGAAGATCCGGGACTAGCGGTGTTCCTACAGATACGCAGTATTTT,CASIPRHRRSGTSGVPTDTQYF
TRBV28,NA,NA,TRBJ2-7,TGTGCCAGCAGACAGTCCTACGAGCAGTACTTC,CASRQSYEQYF
TRBV6-6,TRBD1,NA,TRBJ1-2,TGTGCCAGCAGTCCATCATTTAGGGGACAGTTAGCTAACTATGGCTACACCTTC,CASSPSFRGQLANYGYTF
TRBV9,NA,NA,TRBJ2-7,TGTGCCAGCGGTCCCGTAGGCAGGGGCTCCGAGCAGTACTTC,CASGPVGRGSEQYF
TRBV4-2,TRBD2,once,TRBJ2-1,TGTGCCAGCAGCCCCGGACTAGCGGGGGGCAAAGTGGATGAGCAGTTCTTC,CASSPGLAGGKVDEQFF
TRBV11-2,NA,NA,TRBJ2-7,TGTGCCAGCAGCTTCTCACTCGGCGAGCAGTACTTC,CASSFSLGEQYF
TRBV5-1,NA,NA,TRBJ2-7,TGCGCCAGCAGCTTACAGGGTCGCGAGCAGTACTTC,CASSLQGREQYF
TRBV7-9,TRBD1,NA,TRBJ2-1,TGTGCCAGCAGCCGAGGACAGGGGGCTTACAATGAGCAGTTCTTC,CASSRGQGAYNEQFF
TRBV3-1/TRBV3-2,NA,NA,TRBJ1-6,TGTGCCAGCGGATTTCAGGGTAATAATTCACCCCTCCACTTT,CASGFQGNNSPLHF
TRBV19,NA,NA,TRBJ1-2,TGTGCCAGTAGTATCGGGGGGATACTCAGGCTGCAGAACTATGGCTACACCTTC,CASSIGGILRLQNYGYTF
TRBV4-2,TRBD2,NA,TRBJ2-3,TGTGCCAGCAGCCCGGAGACTAGCGGGGGCCTAACGAGCACAGATACGCAGTATTTT,CASSPETSGGLTSTDTQYF
TRBV5-8,NA,NA,TRBJ2-2,TGTGCCAGCCCTGCTTACCGGGGAACTTCGAACACCGGGGAGCTGTTTTTT,CASPAYRGTSNTGELFF
TRBV7-9,NA,once,TRBJ1-1,TGTGCCAGCAGCTCCGCCCCGGGGGTGAACACTGAAGCTTTCTTT,CASSSAPGVNTEAFF
TRBV19,NA,NA,TRBJ2-3,TGTGCCAGTAGTATAGGGTGGCAGGGGACCACAGATACGCAGTATTTT,CASSIGWQGTTDTQYF
TRBV29-1,NA,NA,TRBJ1-1,TGCAGCGTTGTTTCGGGTTTTCGCACTGAAGCTTTCTTT,CSVVSGFRTEAFF
TRBV7-2,NA,NA,TRBJ2-5,TGTGCCAGCAGCCCCGGGGAGACCCAGTACTTC,CASSPGETQYF
TRBV11-3,TRBD1,NA,TRBJ1-2,TGTGCCAGCAGCTTAGACAGGGGGCACGGCTACACCTTC,CASSLDRGHGYTF
TRBV9,NA,NA,TRBJ1-2,TGTGCCAGCACCCACGGAAGGGCAGGGTTGAATGTCTACACCTTC,CASTHGRAGLNVYTF
TRBV6-5,NA,NA,TRBJ1-3,TGTGCCAGCACCGACCCCACAGCTGGAAACACCATATATTTT,CASTDPTAGNTIYF
TRBV6-2/TRBV6-3,NA,NA,TRBJ2-1,TGTGCCAGCAGTGCCCCTGGCGGGCATAGCTCCTACAATGAGCAGTTCTTC,CASSAPGGHSSYNEQFF
TRBV5-1,NA,few,TRBJ2-2,TGCGCCAGCAGCTTGAGGCGCAGGGAGGACACCGGGGAGCTGTTTTTT,CASSLRRREDTGELFF
TRBV7-8,NA,NA,TRBJ1-6,TGTGCCAGCAGCGCGGTGGGTAGCTATAATTCACCCCTCCACTTT,CASSAVGSYNSPLHF
TRBV30,NA,NA,TRBJ1-6,TGTGCCTGGAGCTCAGAGGGCGACTCACCCCTCCACTTT,CAWSSEGDSPLHF
TRBV9,TRBD1,NA,TRBJ1-3,TGTGCCAGCAGCGCTTCGACAGGGTTAGGAAACACCATATATTTT,CASSASTGLGNTIYF
TRBV2,NA,NA,TRBJ2-1,TGTGCCAGCAGTGAAGTAAGGACAATCCCTGAGCAGTTCTTC,CASSEVRTIPEQFF
TRBV11-2,NA,NA,TRBJ2-1,TGTGCCAGCAGCTTACTCTTACCCACGGATGAGCAGTTCTTC,CASSLLLPTDEQFF
TRBV5-1,TRBD1,NA,TRBJ1-2,TGCGCCAGCAGCTTGGGCGGGGGGACAGACCACTATGGCTACACCTTC,CASSLGGGTDHYGYTF
TRBV6-1,TRBD1,NA,TRBJ1-4,TGTGCCAGCAGTGAATCGCTTCAGGGGGGCGAAAAACTGTTTTTT,CASSESLQGGEKLFF
TRBV19,NA,NA,TRBJ2-5,TGTGCCAGTAGTATTCTCAAGTTCGGGACCCAGTACTTC,CASSILKFGTQYF
TRBV2,TRBD1,NA,TRBJ2-7,TGTGCCAGCAAAGAGGGACCGGGACAGGGGGCCTACGAGCAGTACTTC,CASKEGPGQGAYEQYF
TRBV30,NA,NA,TRBJ1-5,TGTGCCTGGAGTGTACATGGGGGGATCGCTCAGCCCCAGCATTTT,CAWSVHGGIAQPQHF
TRBV7-2,NA,NA,TRBJ2-7,TGTGCCAGCAGCTTAGCGGGCGGGGATCACGAGCAGTACTTC,CASSLAGGDHEQYF
TRBV7-9,NA,NA,TRBJ1-1,TGTGCCAGCAGCTTAGGGGAACCGGGGGAGAACACTGAAGCTTTCTTT,CASSLGEPGENTEAFF